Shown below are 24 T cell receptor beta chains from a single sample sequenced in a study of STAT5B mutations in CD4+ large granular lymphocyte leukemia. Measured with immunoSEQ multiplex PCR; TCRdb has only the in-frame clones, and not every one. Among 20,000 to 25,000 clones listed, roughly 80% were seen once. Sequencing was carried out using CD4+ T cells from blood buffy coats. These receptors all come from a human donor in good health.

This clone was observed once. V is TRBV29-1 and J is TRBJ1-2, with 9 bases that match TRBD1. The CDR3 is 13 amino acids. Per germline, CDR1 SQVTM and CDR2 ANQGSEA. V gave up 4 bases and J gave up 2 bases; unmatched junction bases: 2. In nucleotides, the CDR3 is TGCAGCGTTGGGACAGGGGCGAACTATGGCTACACCTTC. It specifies CSVGTGANYGYTF.

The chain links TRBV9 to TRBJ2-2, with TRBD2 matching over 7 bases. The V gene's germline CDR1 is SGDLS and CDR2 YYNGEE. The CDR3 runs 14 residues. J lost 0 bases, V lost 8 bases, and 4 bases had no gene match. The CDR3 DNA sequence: TGTGCCAGTGAAGGACTAGCGAACACCGGGGAGCTGTTTTTT. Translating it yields CASEGLANTGELFF.

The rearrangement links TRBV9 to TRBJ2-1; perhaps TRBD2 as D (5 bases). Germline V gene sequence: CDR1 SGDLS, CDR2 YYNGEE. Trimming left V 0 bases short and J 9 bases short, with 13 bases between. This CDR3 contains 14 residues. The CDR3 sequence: CASSVEARAVEQFF. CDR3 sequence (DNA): TGTGCCAGCAGCGTAGAGGCTAGAGCGGTTGAGCAGTTCTTC.

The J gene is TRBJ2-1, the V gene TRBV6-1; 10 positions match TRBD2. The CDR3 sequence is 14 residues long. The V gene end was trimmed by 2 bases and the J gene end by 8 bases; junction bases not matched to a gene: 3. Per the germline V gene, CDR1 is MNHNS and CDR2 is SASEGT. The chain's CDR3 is CASSEPGTSDEQFF. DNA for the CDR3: TGTGCCAGCAGTGAACCCGGGACTAGCGATGAGCAGTTCTTC.

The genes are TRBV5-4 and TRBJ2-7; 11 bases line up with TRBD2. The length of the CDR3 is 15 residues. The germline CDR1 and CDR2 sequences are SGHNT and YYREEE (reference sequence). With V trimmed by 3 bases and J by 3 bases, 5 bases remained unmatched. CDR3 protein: CASSSLAGGLYEQYF. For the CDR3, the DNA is TGTGCCAGCAGCTCCCTAGCGGGAGGCCTCTACGAGCAGTACTTC.

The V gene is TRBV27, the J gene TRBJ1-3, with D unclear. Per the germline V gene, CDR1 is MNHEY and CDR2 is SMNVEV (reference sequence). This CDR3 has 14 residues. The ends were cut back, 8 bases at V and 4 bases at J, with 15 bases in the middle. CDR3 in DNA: TGTGCCAGCTCCCGGGAAGGAGGAGGAAACACCATATATTTT. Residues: CASSREGGGNTIYF.

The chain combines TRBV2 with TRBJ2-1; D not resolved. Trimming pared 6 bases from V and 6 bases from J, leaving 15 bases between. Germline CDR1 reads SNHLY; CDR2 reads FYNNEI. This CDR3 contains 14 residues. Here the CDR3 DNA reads TGTGCCAGCAGGGATGGTTGGCGCTCCAATGAGCAGTTCTTC. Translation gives CASRDGWRSNEQFF.

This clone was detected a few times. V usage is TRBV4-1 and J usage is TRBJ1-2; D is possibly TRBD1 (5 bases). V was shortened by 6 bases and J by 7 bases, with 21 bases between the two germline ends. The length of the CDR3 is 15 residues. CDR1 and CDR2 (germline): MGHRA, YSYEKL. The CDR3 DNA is TGCGCCAGCAGGGGGTCGCTTCTTTTAAGGGGTGGCTACACCTTC. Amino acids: CASRGSLLLRGGYTF.

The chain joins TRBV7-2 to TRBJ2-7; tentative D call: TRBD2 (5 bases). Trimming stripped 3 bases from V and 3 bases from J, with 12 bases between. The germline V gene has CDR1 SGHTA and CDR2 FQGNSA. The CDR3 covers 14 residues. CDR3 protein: CASSLPSYVYEQYF. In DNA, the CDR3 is TGTGCCAGCAGCTTGCCTAGCTACGTCTACGAGCAGTACTTC.

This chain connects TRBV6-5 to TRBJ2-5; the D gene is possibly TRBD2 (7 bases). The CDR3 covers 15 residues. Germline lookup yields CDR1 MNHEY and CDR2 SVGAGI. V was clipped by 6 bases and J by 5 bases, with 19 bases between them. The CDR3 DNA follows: TGTGCCAGCAGAGGCAGGGAGGGGGTTATGGAGACCCAGTACTTC. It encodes CASRGREGVMETQYF.

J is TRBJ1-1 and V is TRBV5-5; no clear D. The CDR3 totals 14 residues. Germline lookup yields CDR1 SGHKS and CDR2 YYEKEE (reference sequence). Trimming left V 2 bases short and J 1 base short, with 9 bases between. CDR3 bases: TGTGCCAGCAGCTTTAGTCAGGAGAACACTGAAGCTTTCTTT. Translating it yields CASSFSQENTEAFF.

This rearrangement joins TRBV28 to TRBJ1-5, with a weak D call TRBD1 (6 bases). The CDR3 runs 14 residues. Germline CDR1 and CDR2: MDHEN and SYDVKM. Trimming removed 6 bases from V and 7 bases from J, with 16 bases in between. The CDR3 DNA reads TGTGCCAGCAGGCTCCCAAATACAGGGCAGCCCCAGCATTTT. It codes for CASRLPNTGQPQHF.

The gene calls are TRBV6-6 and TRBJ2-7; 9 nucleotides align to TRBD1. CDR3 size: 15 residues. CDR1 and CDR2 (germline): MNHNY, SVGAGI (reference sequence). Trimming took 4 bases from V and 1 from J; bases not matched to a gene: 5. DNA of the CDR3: TGTGCCAGCAGTTTGACAGGGGGTGATTCCTACGAGCAGTACTTC. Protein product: CASSLTGGDSYEQYF.

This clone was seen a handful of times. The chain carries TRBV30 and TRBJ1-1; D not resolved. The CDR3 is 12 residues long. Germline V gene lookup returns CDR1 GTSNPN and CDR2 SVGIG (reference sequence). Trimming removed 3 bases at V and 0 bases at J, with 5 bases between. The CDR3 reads CAWSKLNTEAFF. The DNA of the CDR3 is TGTGCCTGGAGCAAACTGAACACTGAAGCTTTCTTT.

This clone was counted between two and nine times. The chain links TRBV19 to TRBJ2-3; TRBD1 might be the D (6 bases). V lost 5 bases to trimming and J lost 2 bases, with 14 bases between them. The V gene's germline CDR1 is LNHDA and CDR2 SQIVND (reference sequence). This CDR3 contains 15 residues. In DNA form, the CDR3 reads TGTGCCAGTAGTCTTCAGGACAGAAACACAGATACGCAGTATTTT. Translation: CASSLQDRNTDTQYF.

The CDR3 region has the DNA TGTGCCAGCTCTACGATCGGGAGTGAGACCCAGTACTTC. It codes for CASSTIGSETQYF. This rearrangement joins TRBV18 to TRBJ2-5; tentative D call: TRBD2 (6 bases). Trimming removed 6 bases from V and 5 bases from J, with 13 bases in between. The CDR3 contains 13 residues. Germline V CDR1 and CDR2: KGHSH, LQKENI.

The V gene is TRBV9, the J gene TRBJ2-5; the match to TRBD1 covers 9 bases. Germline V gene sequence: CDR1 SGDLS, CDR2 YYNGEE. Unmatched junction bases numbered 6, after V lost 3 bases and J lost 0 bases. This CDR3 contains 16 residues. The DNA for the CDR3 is TGTGCCAGCAGCGCCGGGACAGGGAATAACCAAGAGACCCAGTACTTC. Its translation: CASSAGTGNNQETQYF.

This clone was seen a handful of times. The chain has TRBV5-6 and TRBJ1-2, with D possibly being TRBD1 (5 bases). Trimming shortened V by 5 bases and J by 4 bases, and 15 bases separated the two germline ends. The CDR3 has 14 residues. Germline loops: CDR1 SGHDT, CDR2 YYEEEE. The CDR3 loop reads CASSPGGESYGYTF. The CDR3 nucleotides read TGTGCCAGCAGTCCCGGGGGGGAGAGCTATGGCTACACCTTC.

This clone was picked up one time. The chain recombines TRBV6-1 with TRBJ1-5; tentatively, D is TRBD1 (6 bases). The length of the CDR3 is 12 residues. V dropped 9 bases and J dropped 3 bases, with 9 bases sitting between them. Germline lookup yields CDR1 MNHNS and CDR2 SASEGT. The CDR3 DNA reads TGTGCCAGTGGACAGACCAATCAGCCCCAGCATTTT. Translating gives CASGQTNQPQHF.

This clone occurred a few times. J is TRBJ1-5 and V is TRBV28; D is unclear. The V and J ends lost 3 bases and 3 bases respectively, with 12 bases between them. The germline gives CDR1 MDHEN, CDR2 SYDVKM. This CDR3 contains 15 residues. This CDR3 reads CASSFSGSSNQPQHF. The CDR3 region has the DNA TGTGCCAGCAGTTTCTCGGGGAGTTCCAATCAGCCCCAGCATTTT.

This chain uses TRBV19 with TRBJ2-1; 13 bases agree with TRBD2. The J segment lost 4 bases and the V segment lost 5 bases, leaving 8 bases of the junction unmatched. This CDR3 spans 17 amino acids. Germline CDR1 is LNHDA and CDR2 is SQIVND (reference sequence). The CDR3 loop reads CASSAGLAGSPYNEQFF. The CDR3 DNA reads TGTGCCAGTAGTGCGGGACTAGCGGGATCCCCATACAATGAGCAGTTCTTC.

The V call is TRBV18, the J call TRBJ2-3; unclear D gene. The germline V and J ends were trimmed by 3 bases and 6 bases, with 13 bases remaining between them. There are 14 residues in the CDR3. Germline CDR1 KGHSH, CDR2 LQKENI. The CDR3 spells CASSPPVGSDTQYF. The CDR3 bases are TGTGCCAGCTCACCTCCCGTTGGTTCCGATACGCAGTATTTT.

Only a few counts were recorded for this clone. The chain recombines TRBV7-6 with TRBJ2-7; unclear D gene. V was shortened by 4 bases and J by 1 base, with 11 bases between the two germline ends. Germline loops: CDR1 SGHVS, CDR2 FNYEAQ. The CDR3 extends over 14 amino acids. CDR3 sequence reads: CASSSGALSYEQYF. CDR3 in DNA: TGTGCCAGCAGCTCCGGAGCTTTGTCCTACGAGCAGTACTTC.

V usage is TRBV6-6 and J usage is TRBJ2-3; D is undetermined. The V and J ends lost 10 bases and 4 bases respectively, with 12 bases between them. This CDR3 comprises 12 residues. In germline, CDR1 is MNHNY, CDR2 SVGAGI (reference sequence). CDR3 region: CAISDESDTQYF. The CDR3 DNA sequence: TGTGCCATCAGCGACGAATCAGATACGCAGTATTTT.